These 4 T cell receptor beta chains share one sample of origin, sequenced in a study of T cell responses to AZD1222 COVID-19 vaccine. The repertoire was sequenced with immunoSEQ multiplex PCR; TCRdb's copy has only in-frame clones and lacks some. The data show more than 150,000 clones, over 80% seen once. The source was peripheral blood, collected on day 0 of AZD1222 vaccination. These receptors were collected from an adult in good health.

The V gene is TRBV5-8, the J gene TRBJ1-1; the D is unclear. The CDR3 is 14 amino acids. Germline CDR1 is SGHTS and CDR2 is YDEGEE. Trimming removed 4 bases from V and 4 bases from J, with 14 bases in between. This CDR3 is CASSPIGLGTEAFF. The CDR3 bases are TGTGCCAGCAGCCCGATCGGGCTGGGCACTGAAGCTTTCTTT. The whole variable domain, remainder taken from reference TRBV5-8 and TRBJ1-1, is EAGVTQSPTHLIKTRGQQATLRCSPISGHTSVYWYQQALGLGLQFLLWYDEGEERNRGNFPPRFSGRQFPNYSSELNVNALELEDSALYLCASSPIGLGTEAFFGQGTRLTVV.

The J gene is TRBJ1-4, the V gene TRBV19, with D unclear. V lost 3 bases to trimming and J lost 5 bases, with 10 bases between them. The CDR3 is 14 amino acids. CDR1 and CDR2 (germline): LNHDA, SQIVND (reference sequence). The CDR3 region is CASSIITVNEKLFF. The CDR3 DNA reads as TGTGCCAGTAGTATCATCACGGTAAATGAAAAACTGTTTTTT.

This chain connects TRBV7-2 to TRBJ2-1; 8 nucleotides align to TRBD1. With 3 bases clipped from V and 3 bases from J, the junction kept 4 bases outside the gene matches. The CDR3 is 15 amino acids. Looked up from germline, CDR1 is SGHTA and CDR2 is FQGNSA. The CDR3 nucleotides are TGTGCCAGCAGCTTTGGACAGGGAGGCTACAATGAGCAGTTCTTC. Translated: CASSFGQGGYNEQFF.

The CDR3 loop is CASSSGTSGRSYEQYF. The CDR3 bases are TGTGCCAGCAGCTCGGGGACTAGCGGGAGGTCCTACGAGCAGTACTTC. V is TRBV13 and J is TRBJ2-7; 15 bases match TRBD2. Trimming took 4 bases from V and 1 from J; bases not matched to a gene: 2. The length of the CDR3 is 16 residues. Germline V gives CDR1 PRHDT, CDR2 FYEKMQ (reference sequence).